The subject of this entry is one T cell receptor beta chain. Its antigen is still unknown. No base quality information exists; no much larger clone differs at one position. Healthy HIV-negative adults with no recently reported acute infections or vaccinations were included as donors. Only Caucasian adults living in Nashville, Tennessee, USA were represented among the donors. CD4+ T cells were enriched by magnetic negative selection, after which naive cells were positively selected on CD45RA and the negative fraction was taken as the memory subset. Blood was collected by leukapheresis, and PBMCs were isolated by Ficoll-Histopaque density gradient centrifugation and then cryopreserved in liquid nitrogen vapor phase. Analytical flow cytometry was used to check the purity and quantity of each magnetically sorted T cell population. Each sorted fraction had its genomic DNA isolated and then quantified by UV absorbance on a Nanodrop 2000c.

TCR CDR3 regions were amplified from genomic DNA by multiplex PCR using the deep immunoSEQ assay. Extracted genomic DNA from each cell subset was spread evenly across all wells of several immunoSEQ 96-well plates, with each plate serving as a replicate. For sorted subsets, about 200 ng genomic DNA, equal to 25,000 to 35,000 T cell genomes, was loaded into each replicate PCR. The purified libraries were quantified using a Qubit 3.0 fluorometer, sized with a Bioanalyzer 2100, and then quantified again using the KAPA Library Quantification kit. Each immunoSEQ 96-well plate was sequenced on its own single-read 150-cycle Illumina NextSeq 550 flow cell. The authors' pipeline ran thus. Because the immunoSEQ output held only junctional sequences and lacked quality scores, the filtering could not match the filtering applied to full-length reads. Sequences were annotated with PyIR, a Python wrapper for IgBLAST v1.9, and V/J genes and CDR3 were assigned using IMGT germline references. Reads were filtered out if the reads had weak V/J assignments (E-value above 1e-6), no CDR3, stop codons, out-of-frame junctions, or ambiguous translated residues. V3J clonotypes were defined by identical inferred V gene, J gene, and CDR3 amino acid sequence. To compute the percentage overlap between repertoires, the number of shared unique clonotypes was divided by the size of the smaller repertoire. Three approaches were used to assess repertoire richness: RTK rarefaction, the Chao1 estimator, and Recon v2.1 estimates of unobserved clonotypes. Generation probabilities were computed with OLGA for all TCRbeta clonotypes obtained by the gDNA method from four donors. This immuneACCESS table, as held by TCRdb, lists in-frame sequences with V and J called but not all clones. Of the missing ones, under half trace to an unresolved V gene in checked studies; the others have no known cause. From that table come the V and J calls and clone size; the DNA was used to work out D and trimming. The sample table holds about 1.5 million clones, of which roughly 96% were seen once. The ten most abundant clones make up about 1.2% of the sample.

This sample was taken from a study of shared clonotypes between healthy human individuals (dated by TCRdb to 2020 to 2022). Some background on the complete study: Three men and a couple of women, aged 18 to 49 years, made up the cohort. For each donor, CD4 naive and CD4 memory were each given three plates, CD8 naive was given two plates, and CD8 memory was given one plate. Leukapheresis yielded between about 0.85 and 10 billion PBMCs per donor. To estimate repertoire size and how much clonotype sharing occurs between individuals, the study deeply sequenced the blood TCR repertoires of about 5 healthy adults. Libraries were prepared and TCR repertoires were sequenced by different laboratories using diverse techniques, in order to increase sequencing depth and limit assay-specific biases. Overall results and qualifications from the work: Incomplete sequencing was indicated by rarefaction of sorted-subset datasets, despite the large sequencing depth. Higher generation probabilities were observed for clonotypes shared by all four sorted-subset donors than for non-shared clonotypes. Across a handful of donors, 4.5% to 6.5% of naive CD4, over 3% of naive CD8, approximately 2.5% of memory CD4, and over 0.35% of memory CD8 clonotypes were shared. Pairwise subsampling led to the expectation that sequencing depth would affect the degree of clonotype sharing among donors. The small number of donors limited the genetic and exposure-history diversity represented. Naive subsets generally had larger estimated clonotype richness than memory subsets. Sampling was limited to blood, and TCR repertoires in tissue likely differ from TCR repertoires in blood.

The CDR3 sequence holds 14 residues, the cysteine and phenylalanine included. CDR3 DNA only is kept here, 42 bases in frame from base 1. Between the V and J ends, shortened by 0 bases and 0 bases respectively, the junction contains 6 bases. The germline V gene provides CDR1 SGHDN and CDR2 FVKESK. The V gene is TRBV14 and the J gene is TRBJ2-7, with the D segment identity uncertain. Sequences were obtained from naive CD4+ T cells sorted from blood. The cell subset or site tag for this specimen amounts to: CD45RA+ positively selected. The sequence was collected from a man aged 25 to 40 in good health. Read as DNA, the sequence is TGTGCCAGCAGCCAAGACCTGGGCTCCTACGAGCAGTACTTC. Translated, it reads CASSQDLGSYEQYF.